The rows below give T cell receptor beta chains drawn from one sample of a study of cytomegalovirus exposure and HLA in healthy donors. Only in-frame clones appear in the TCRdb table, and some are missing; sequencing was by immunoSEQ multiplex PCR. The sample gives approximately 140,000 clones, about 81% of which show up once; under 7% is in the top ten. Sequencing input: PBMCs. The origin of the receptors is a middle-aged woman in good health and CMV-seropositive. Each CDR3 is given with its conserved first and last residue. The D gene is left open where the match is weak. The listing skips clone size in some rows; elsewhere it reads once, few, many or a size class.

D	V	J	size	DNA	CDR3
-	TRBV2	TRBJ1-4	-	TGTGCCAGCAGTGAAGAGGGAGGTCCAACTAATGAAAAACTGTTTTTT	CASSEEGGPTNEKLFF
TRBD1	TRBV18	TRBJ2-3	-	TGTGCCAGCTCACCATTAGGGGGCGCGAGCACAGATACGCAGTATTTT	CASSPLGGASTDTQYF
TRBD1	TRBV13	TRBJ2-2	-	TGTGCCAGCAGCTTAGCTCAGGGGGCGGGCACCGGGGAGCTGTTTTTT	CASSLAQGAGTGELFF
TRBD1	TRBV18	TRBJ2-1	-	TGTGCCAGCTCACCACAGAGGGTCCCAGGTGCCGGGACAGACAATGAGCAGTTCTTC	CASSPQRVPGAGTDNEQFF
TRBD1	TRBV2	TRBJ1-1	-	TGTGCCAGCAGGGGGACAGGGGACATTGAAGCTTTCTTT	CASRGTGDIEAFF
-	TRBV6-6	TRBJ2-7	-	TGTGCCAGCAGTTACTCCAGGTCTCACGAGCAGTACTTC	CASSYSRSHEQYF
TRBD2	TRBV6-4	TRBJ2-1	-	TGTGCCAGCAGTGACCTCGCGGGAGGGCCCAATGAGCAGTTCTTC	CASSDLAGGPNEQFF
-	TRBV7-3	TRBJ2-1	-	TGTGCCAGCAGCACAGGTGCCTACAATGAGCAGTTCTTC	CASSTGAYNEQFF
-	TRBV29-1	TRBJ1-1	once	TGCAGCGTTGAAGGATTAGTCACTGAAGCTTTCTTT	CSVEGLVTEAFF
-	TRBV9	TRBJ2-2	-	TGTGCCAGCAGCTACAGGGAGACCGGGGAGCTGTTTTTT	CASSYRETGELFF
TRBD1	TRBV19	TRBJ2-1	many	TGTGCCAGTACGCGGGACAGGGAGATATACAATGAGCAGTTCTTC	CASTRDREIYNEQFF
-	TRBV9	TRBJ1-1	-	TGTGCCAGCAGCGTAGTCGGACAGCAGAACACTGAAGCTTTCTTT	CASSVVGQQNTEAFF
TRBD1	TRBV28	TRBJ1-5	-	TGTGCCAGCACCTCAACAGGGGGCGAATGGGAGCCCCAGCATTTT	CASTSTGGEWEPQHF
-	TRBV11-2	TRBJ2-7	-	TGTGCCAGCACCCTGACAGACCACTACGAGCAGTACTTC	CASTLTDHYEQYF
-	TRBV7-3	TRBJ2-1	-	TGTGCCAGCAGCTTAAATGTCCTAGGGAGCTCCTACAATGAGCAGTTCTTC	CASSLNVLGSSYNEQFF
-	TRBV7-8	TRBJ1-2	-	TGTGCCAGCAGCGCCCGGAGCGGGAGTTATGGCTACACCTTC	CASSARSGSYGYTF
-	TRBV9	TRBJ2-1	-	TGTGCCAGCAGCGTATCAGGGGCCTACGATGAGCAGTTCTTC	CASSVSGAYDEQFF
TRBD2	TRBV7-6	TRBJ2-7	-	TGTGCCAGCAGCTTATTGGTAGCGGGGCCTAAGGGTGTGCAGTACTTC	CASSLLVAGPKGVQYF
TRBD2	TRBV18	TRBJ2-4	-	TGTGCCAGCTCCGCGATAGCGGGAGGGCTGAAAGATAAACGGTACTTC	CASSAIAGGLKDKRYF
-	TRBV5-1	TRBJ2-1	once	TGCGCCAGCAGCTTGGCCCGCTACAATGAGCAGTTCTTC	CASSLARYNEQFF
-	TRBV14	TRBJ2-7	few	TGTGCCAGCAGTTCACAGGGAAAAAAGGGCTACGAGCAGTACTTC	CASSSQGKKGYEQYF
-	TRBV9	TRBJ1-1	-	TGTGCCAGCAGCGTAGGGGAGCCGCCCAACGGCGAAGCTTTCTTT	CASSVGEPPNGEAFF
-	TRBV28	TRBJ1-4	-	TGTGCCAGCAGTTCCCCAGGAGGTGCAACTAATGAAAAACTGTTTTTT	CASSSPGGATNEKLFF
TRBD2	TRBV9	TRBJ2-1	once	TGTGCCAGCGATCCTAGCGGGTCCTACAATGAGCAGTTCTTC	CASDPSGSYNEQFF
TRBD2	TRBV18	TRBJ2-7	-	TGTGCCAGCTCAAAAGGGGGTGTAGCGGGGAGCTCCTACGAGCAGTACTTC	CASSKGGVAGSSYEQYF
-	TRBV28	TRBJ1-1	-	TGTGCCAGCAGTTCCCCCGGGGTTGAGGGTATGAAAGCTTTCTTT	CASSSPGVEGMKAFF
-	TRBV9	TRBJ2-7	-	TGTGCCAGCAGTGATCCACAGGAGCAGTACTTC	CASSDPQEQYF
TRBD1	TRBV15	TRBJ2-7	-	TGTGCCACCAGTACAGGGGGCGCATCATACGAGCAGTACTTC	CATSTGGASYEQYF
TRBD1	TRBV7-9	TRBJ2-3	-	TGTGCCAGCAGCGCGGCAGGGGGCAGGGATACGCAGTATTTT	CASSAAGGRDTQYF
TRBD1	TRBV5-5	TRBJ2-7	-	TGTGCCAGCAGGGGGGGGACAGGGTCCTACGAGCAGTACTTC	CASRGGTGSYEQYF
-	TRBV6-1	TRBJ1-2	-	TGTGCCAGCACCACAGGAAGGGACTATGGCTACACCTTC	CASTTGRDYGYTF
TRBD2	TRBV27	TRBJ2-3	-	TGTGCCAGCAGTTTGGTTCCTAGCGGGATTCCCACAGATACGCAGTATTTT	CASSLVPSGIPTDTQYF
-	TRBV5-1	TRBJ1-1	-	TGCGCCACAGGATACGGGGGATTGGGCACTGAAGCTTTCTTT	CATGYGGLGTEAFF
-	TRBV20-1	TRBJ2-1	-	TGCAGCGTCGCTAGGGGACTTGAGCAGTTCTTC	CSVARGLEQFF
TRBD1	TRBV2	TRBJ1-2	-	TGTGCCAGCAGCCCCGACAGGGCCCGCACCTTC	CASSPDRARTF
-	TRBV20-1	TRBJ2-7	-	TGCCTTCCTGCGGGGGAGCAGTACTTC	CLPAGEQYF
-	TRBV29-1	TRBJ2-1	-	TGCAGCGGTGCGCCCTTATACGTAAATGAGCAGTTCTTC	CSGAPLYVNEQFF
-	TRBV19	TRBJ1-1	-	TGTGCCAGTAGTATAGCAGGGGCCGCTGAAGCTTTCTTT	CASSIAGAAEAFF
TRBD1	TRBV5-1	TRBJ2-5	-	TGCGCCAGCAGCTCAGGACAGGGGTCACAAGAGACCCAGTACTTC	CASSSGQGSQETQYF
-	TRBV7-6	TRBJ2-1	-	TGTGCCAGCAGTAGAGGACAGCCCAATGAGCAGTTCTTC	CASSRGQPNEQFF
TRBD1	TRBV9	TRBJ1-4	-	TGTGCCAGCAGCATAACCGGGACAGGGCCCGAAAAACTGTTTTTT	CASSITGTGPEKLFF
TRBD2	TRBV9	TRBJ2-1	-	TGTGCCAGCAGCGTCGATCGCGGTCGGGGGGGATACAATGAGCAGTTCTTC	CASSVDRGRGGYNEQFF
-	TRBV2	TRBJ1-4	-	TGTGCCAGCACCGACAGACAGTGTGAAAAACTGTTTTTT	CASTDRQCEKLFF
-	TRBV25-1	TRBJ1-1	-	TGTGCCAGCAGTGAATTAGGGGCTAGGGACACTGAAGCTTTCTTT	CASSELGARDTEAFF
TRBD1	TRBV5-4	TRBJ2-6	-	TGTGCCAGCAGCCCGGGACAGCCCTCAGGGGCCAACGTCCTGACTTTC	CASSPGQPSGANVLTF
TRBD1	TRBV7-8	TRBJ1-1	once	TGTGCCAGCAGCTTAGAGGGACAGCAGGGCTGGACTGAAGCTTTCTTT	CASSLEGQQGWTEAFF
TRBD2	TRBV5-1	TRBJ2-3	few	TGCGCCAGCAGCCAGGGCGGGGGAACAGATACGCAGTATTTT	CASSQGGGTDTQYF
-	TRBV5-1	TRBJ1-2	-	TGCGCCAGCAGCCGCGGTTCCGAGGGCTACACCTTC	CASSRGSEGYTF
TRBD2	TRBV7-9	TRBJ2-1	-	TGTTCCAGCAGCCCTTTCCTAGCGGCCGGAGGTAATGAGCAGTTCTTC	CSSSPFLAAGGNEQFF
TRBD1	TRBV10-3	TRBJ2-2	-	TGTGCCATCACCTCGACAGGGATTATGAACACCGGGGAGCTGTTTTTT	CAITSTGIMNTGELFF
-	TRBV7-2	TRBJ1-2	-	TGTGCCAGCAGCTCAGACAGCCTGCGACCCTATGGCTACACCTTC	CASSSDSLRPYGYTF
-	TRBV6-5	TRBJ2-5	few	TGTGCCAGCAGTCTTGACAGAAAAGAGACCCAGTACTTC	CASSLDRKETQYF
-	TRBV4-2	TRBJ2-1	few	TGTGCCAGCAGCCAGGCCTCGGGAATGGGGCGGGGCAATGAGCAGTTCTTC	CASSQASGMGRGNEQFF
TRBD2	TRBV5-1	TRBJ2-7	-	TGCGCCAGCAGTTTTGGACTAGCGGAGTCCTACGAGCAGTACTTC	CASSFGLAESYEQYF
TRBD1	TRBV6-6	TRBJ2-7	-	TGTGCCAGCATCCCAGGGGGCGGGTCCTACGAGCAGTACTTC	CASIPGGGSYEQYF